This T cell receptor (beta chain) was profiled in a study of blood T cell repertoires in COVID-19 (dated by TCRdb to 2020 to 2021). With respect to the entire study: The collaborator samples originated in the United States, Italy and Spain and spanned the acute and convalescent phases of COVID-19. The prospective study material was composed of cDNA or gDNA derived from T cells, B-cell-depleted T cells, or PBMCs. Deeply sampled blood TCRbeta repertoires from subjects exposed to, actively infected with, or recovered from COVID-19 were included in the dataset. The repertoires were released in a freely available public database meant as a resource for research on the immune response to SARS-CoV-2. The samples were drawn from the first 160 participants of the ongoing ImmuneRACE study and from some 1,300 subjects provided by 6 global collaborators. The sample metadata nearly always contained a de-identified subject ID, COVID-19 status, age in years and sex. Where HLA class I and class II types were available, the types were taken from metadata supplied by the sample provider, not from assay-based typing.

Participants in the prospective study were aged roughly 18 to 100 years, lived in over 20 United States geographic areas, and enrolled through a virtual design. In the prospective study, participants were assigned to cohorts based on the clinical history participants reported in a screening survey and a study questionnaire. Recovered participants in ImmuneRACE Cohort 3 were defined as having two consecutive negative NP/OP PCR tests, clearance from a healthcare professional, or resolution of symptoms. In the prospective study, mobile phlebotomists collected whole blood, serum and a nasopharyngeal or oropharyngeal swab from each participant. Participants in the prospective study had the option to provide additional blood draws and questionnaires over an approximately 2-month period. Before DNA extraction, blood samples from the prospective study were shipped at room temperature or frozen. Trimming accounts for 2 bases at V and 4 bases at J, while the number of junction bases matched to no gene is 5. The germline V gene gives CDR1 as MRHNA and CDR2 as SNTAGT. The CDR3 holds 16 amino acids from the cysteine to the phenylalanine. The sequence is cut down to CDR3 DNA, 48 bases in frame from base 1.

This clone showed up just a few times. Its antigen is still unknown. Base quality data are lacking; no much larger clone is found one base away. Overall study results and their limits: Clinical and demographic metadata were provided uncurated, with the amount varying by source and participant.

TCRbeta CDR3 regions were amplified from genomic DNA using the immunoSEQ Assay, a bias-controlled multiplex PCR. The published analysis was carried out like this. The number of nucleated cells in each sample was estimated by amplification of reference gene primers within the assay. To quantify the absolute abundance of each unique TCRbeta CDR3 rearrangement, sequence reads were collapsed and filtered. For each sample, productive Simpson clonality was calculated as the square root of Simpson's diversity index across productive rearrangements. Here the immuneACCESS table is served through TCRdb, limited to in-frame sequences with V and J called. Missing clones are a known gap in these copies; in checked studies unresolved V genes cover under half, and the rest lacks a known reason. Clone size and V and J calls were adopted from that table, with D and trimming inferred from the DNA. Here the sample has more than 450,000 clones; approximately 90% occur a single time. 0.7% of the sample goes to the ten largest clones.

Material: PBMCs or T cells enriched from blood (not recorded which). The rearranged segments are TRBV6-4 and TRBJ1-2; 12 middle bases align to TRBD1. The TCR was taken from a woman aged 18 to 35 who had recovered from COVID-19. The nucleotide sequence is TGTGCCAGCAGTGACACCGGGACAGGGGGCCCCTATGGCTACACCTTC. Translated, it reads CASSDTGTGGPYGYTF.